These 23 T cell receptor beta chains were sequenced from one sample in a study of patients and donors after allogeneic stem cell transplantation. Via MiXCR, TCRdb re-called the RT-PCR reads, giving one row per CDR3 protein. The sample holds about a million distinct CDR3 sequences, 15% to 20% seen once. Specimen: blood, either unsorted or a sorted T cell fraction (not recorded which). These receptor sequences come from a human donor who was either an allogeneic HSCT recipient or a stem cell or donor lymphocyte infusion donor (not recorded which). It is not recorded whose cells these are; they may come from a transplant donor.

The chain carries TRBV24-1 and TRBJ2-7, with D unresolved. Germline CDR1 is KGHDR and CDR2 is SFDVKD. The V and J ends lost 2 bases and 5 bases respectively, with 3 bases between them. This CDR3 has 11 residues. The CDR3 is CATSDSNEQYF. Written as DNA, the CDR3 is TGTGCCACCAGTGATTCTAACGAGCAGTACTTC.

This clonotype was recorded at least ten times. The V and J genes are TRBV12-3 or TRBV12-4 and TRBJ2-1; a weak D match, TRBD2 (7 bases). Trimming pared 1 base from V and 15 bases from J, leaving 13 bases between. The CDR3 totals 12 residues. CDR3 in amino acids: CASSLGRGGLFF. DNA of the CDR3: TGTGCCAGCAGTTTAGGGAGGGGGGGCCTGTTCTTC.

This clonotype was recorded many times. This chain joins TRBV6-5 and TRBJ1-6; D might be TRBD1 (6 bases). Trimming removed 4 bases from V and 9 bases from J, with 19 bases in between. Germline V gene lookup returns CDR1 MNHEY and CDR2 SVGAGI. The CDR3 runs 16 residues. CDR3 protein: CASSSNQGTGASPLHF. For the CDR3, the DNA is TGTGCCAGCAGTTCTAATCAGGGGACGGGGGCTTCACCCCTCCACTTT.

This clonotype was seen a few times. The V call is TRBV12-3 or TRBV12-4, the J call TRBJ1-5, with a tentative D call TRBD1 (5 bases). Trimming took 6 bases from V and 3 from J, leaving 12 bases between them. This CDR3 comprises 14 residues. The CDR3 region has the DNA TGTGCCAGCAGAGTTGCGGGGCACAATCAGCCCCAGCATTTT. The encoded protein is CASRVAGHNQPQHF.

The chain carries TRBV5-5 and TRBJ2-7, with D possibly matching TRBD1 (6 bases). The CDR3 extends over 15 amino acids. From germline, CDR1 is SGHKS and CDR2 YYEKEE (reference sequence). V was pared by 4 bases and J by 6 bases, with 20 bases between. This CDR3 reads CASSAEQGRSVEQYF. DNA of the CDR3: TGTGCCAGCAGCGCGGAACAGGGTCGGTCGGTCGAGCAGTACTTC.

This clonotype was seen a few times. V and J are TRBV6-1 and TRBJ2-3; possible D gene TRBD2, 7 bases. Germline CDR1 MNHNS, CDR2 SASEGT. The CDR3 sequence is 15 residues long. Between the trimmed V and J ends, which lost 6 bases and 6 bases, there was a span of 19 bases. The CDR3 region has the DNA TGTGCCAGCAGCTTCGAGGGCCGGGGGGCGGATACGCAGTATTTT. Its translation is CASSFEGRGADTQYF.

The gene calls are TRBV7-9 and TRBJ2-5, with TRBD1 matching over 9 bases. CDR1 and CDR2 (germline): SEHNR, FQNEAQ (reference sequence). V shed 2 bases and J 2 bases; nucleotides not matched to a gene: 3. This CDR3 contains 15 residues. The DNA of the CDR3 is TGTGCCAGCAGCTTAAGGGACAGGGTACAAGAGACCCAGTACTTC. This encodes CASSLRDRVQETQYF.

The CDR3 is CSAREPGTGAGAFF. The DNA of the CDR3 is TGCAGTGCTAGAGAACCCGGGACAGGGGCGGGGGCTTTCTTT. The chain has TRBV20-1 and TRBJ1-1; 10 nucleotides match TRBD1. Germline V lookup: CDR1 DFQATT, CDR2 SNEGSKA (reference sequence). The CDR3 has 14 amino acids. V lost 0 bases to trimming and J lost 11 bases; unmatched junction nucleotides: 9.

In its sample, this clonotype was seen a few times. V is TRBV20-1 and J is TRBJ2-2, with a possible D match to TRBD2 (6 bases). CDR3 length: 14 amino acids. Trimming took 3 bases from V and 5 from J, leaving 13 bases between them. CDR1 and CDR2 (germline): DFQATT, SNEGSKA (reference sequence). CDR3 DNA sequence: TGCAGTGCTAGGCGGCGGGGCGGAACCGGGGAGCTGTTTTTT. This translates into CSARRRGGTGELFF.

The CDR3 DNA sequence: TGCAGCGTTGACGCTATACCGGACAGGGGTGTGGAGACCCAGTACTTC. It specifies CSVDAIPDRGVETQYF. V is TRBV29-1 and J is TRBJ2-5; 9 bases are shared with TRBD1. CDR1 and CDR2 from the germline V gene are SQVTM and ANQGSEA. V lost 3 bases to trimming and J lost 5 bases; unmatched junction nucleotides: 13. This CDR3 has 16 amino acids.

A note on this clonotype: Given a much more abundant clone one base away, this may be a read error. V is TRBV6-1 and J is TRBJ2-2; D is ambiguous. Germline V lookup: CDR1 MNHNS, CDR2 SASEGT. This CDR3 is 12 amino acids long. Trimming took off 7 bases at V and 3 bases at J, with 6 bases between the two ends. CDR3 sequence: CASTAYTGELFF. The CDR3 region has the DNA TGTGCCAGCACCGCGTACACCGGGGAGCTGTTTTTT.

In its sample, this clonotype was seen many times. CDR3 in amino acids: CASSQDVWGLSYEQYF. Written as DNA, the CDR3 is TGTGCCAGCAGCCAAGACGTGTGGGGGCTCTCCTACGAGCAGTACTTC. The chain combines TRBV4-2 with TRBJ2-7, with D perhaps matching TRBD1 (6 bases). The V gene lost 0 bases and the J gene lost 0 bases, with 12 bases spanning the gap. Germline lookup yields CDR1 LGHNA and CDR2 YNFKEQ. The CDR3 is 16 residues long.

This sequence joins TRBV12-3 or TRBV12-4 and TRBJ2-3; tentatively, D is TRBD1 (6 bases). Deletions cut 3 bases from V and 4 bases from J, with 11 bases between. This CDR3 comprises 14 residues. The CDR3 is CASSFLQGPDTQYF. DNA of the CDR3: TGTGCCAGCAGTTTTTTACAGGGACCAGATACGCAGTATTTT.

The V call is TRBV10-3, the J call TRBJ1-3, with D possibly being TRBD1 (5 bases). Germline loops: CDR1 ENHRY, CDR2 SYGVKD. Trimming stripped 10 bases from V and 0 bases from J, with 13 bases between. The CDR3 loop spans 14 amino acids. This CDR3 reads CATCRDPSGNTIYF. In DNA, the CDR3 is TGTGCCACCTGCCGGGACCCCTCTGGAAACACCATATATTTT.

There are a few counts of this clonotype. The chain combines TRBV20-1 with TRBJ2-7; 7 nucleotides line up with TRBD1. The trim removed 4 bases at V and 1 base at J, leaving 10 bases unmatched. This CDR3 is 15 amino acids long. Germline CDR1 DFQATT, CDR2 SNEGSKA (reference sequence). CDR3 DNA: TGCAGTGCTAACCCGCCGGGACAGAAATCCTACGAGCAGTACTTC. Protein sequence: CSANPPGQKSYEQYF.

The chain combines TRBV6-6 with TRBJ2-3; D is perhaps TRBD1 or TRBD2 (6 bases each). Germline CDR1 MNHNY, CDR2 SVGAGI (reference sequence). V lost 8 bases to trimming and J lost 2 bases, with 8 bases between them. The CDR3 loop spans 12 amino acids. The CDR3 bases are TGTGCCAGCGGGGGGCCCACAGATACGCAGTATTTT. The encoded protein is CASGGPTDTQYF.

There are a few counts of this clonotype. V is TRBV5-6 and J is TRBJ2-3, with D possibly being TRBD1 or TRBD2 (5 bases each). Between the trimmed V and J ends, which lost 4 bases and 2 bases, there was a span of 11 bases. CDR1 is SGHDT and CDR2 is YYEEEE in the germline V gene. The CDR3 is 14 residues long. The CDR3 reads CASSPGPHTDTQYF. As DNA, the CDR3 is TGTGCCAGCAGCCCGGGACCACACACAGATACGCAGTATTTT.

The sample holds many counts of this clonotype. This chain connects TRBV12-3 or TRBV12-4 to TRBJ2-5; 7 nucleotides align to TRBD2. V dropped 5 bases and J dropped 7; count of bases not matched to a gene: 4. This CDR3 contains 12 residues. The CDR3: CASSPGGGTQYF. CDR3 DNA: TGTGCCAGCAGTCCTGGGGGGGGGACCCAGTACTTC.

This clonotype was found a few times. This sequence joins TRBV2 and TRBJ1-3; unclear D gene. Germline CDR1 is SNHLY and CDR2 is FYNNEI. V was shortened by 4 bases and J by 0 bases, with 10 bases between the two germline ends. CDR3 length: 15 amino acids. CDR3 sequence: CASSAGSSSGNTIYF. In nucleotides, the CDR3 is TGTGCCAGCAGTGCGGGCAGCAGCTCTGGAAACACCATATATTTT.

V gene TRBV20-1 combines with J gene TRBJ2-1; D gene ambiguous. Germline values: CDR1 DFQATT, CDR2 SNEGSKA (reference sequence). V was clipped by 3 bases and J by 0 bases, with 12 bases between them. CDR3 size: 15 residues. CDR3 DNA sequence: TGCAGTGCTAGTTATCTGGAGAGCTCCTACAATGAGCAGTTCTTC. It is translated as CSASYLESSYNEQFF.

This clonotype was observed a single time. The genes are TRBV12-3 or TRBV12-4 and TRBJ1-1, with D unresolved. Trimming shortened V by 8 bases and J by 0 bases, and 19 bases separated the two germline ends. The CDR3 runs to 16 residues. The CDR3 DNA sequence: TGTGCCAGCCGCTTTCCAGCAGGATCATTGAACACTGAAGCTTTCTTT. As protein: CASRFPAGSLNTEAFF.

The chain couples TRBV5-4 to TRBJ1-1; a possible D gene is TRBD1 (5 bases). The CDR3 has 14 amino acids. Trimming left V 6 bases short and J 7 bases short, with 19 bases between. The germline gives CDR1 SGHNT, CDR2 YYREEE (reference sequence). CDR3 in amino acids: CASTRDRSKGEAFF. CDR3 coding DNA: TGTGCCAGCACCCGGGACCGGAGTAAGGGTGAAGCTTTCTTT.

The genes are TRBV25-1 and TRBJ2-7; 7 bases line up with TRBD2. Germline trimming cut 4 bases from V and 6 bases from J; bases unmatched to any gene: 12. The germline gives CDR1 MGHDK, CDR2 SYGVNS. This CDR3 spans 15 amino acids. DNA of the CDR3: TGTGCCAGCAGTGGGGCTAGCGGCGGCGACCGCGAGCAGTACTTC. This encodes CASSGASGGDREQYF.